This is a list of T cell receptor beta chains from one sample in a study of T cell changes during pregnancy in multiple sclerosis. Measured with immunoSEQ multiplex PCR; TCRdb has only the in-frame clones, and not every one. The sample has some 100,000 clones; almost 95% are singletons. Sequenced material: peripheral blood, taken before pregnancy. The receptors shown here come from a female donor with multiple sclerosis, enrolled in a pregnancy study. Both conserved end residues are part of each CDR3. The D gene is left open where the match is weak. The listing skips clone size in some rows; elsewhere it reads once, few, many or a size class.

J: TRBJ1-1; V: TRBV28; length: 16; D: TRBD1; size: NA; CDR3: CASSLATGSEDTEAFF
J: TRBJ1-1; V: TRBV9; length: 15; D: TRBD1; size: NA; CDR3: CASSALLGQGGEAFF
J: TRBJ2-2; V: TRBV9; length: 14; D: TRBD2; size: NA; CDR3: CASRATSGPGELFF
J: TRBJ1-1; V: TRBV19; length: 14; D: NA; size: once; CDR3: CASSTPDSYTEAFF
J: TRBJ2-7; V: TRBV7-9; length: 15; D: TRBD1; size: NA; CDR3: CASSLGPGQKYEQYF
J: TRBJ2-1; V: TRBV5-1; length: 12; D: NA; size: NA; CDR3: CASSWRFDEQFF
J: TRBJ2-3; V: TRBV30; length: 13; D: NA; size: NA; CDR3: CAWSAGGTDTQYF
J: TRBJ2-5; V: TRBV6-5; length: 15; D: TRBD1; size: NA; CDR3: CASSRGTGDQETQYF
J: TRBJ1-1; V: TRBV9; length: 14; D: NA; size: NA; CDR3: CASSGGGRSTEAFF
J: TRBJ1-2; V: TRBV6-5; length: 15; D: NA; size: NA; CDR3: CASSRRSRPGDGYTF
J: TRBJ2-7; V: TRBV11-2; length: 16; D: TRBD1; size: NA; CDR3: CASSLEGDRRNYEQYF
J: TRBJ1-5; V: TRBV6-1; length: 15; D: NA; size: NA; CDR3: CASSETGTPNQPQHF
J: TRBJ2-1; V: TRBV7-2; length: 14; D: NA; size: NA; CDR3: CASSQGLRDNEQFF
J: TRBJ2-7; V: TRBV6-6; length: 15; D: TRBD1; size: NA; CDR3: CASRPGTGRWYEQYF
J: TRBJ1-1; V: TRBV28; length: 12; D: NA; size: once; CDR3: CASRTANTEAFF
J: TRBJ1-1; V: TRBV30; length: 19; D: TRBD1; size: NA; CDR3: CAWSVRRQGKGRFVTEAFF
J: TRBJ2-7; V: TRBV2; length: 14; D: TRBD1; size: NA; CDR3: CASRRQGVAYEQYF
J: TRBJ1-5; V: TRBV27; length: 16; D: TRBD1; size: NA; CDR3: CASSLTRQGWNQPQHF
J: TRBJ2-7; V: TRBV5-1; length: 16; D: NA; size: once; CDR3: CASSNSGTQSSYEQYF
J: TRBJ2-6; V: TRBV9; length: 17; D: TRBD2; size: NA; CDR3: CASSVSSLAAGANVLTF
J: TRBJ1-2; V: TRBV28; length: 15; D: TRBD1; size: NA; CDR3: CASSTNRGRLDGYTF
J: TRBJ1-1; V: TRBV15; length: 12; D: NA; size: NA; CDR3: CATSRDRAEAFF
J: TRBJ1-1; V: TRBV10-3; length: 13; D: TRBD1; size: NA; CDR3: CAISTGQGDEAFF
J: TRBJ1-2; V: TRBV29-1; length: 12; D: NA; size: NA; CDR3: CSVTHGSYGYTF
J: TRBJ2-2; V: TRBV29-1; length: 13; D: TRBD1; size: NA; CDR3: CSVVRQGTGELFF
J: TRBJ1-4; V: TRBV19; length: 14; D: TRBD1; size: NA; CDR3: CASSMTGVNEKLFF
J: TRBJ2-7; V: TRBV21-1; length: 14; D: NA; size: NA; CDR3: CASKSDRGSYEQYF
J: TRBJ1-2; V: TRBV19; length: 15; D: TRBD1; size: NA; CDR3: CASSRPTGAQSGYTF
J: TRBJ2-1; V: TRBV7-8; length: 15; D: TRBD2; size: NA; CDR3: CASTRGRAGGNEQFF
J: TRBJ2-5; V: TRBV9; length: 13; D: TRBD2; size: NA; CDR3: CASSVGGGETQYF
J: TRBJ2-7; V: TRBV30; length: 14; D: TRBD1; size: NA; CDR3: CAWRDRGLFNEQYF
J: TRBJ2-2; V: TRBV5-8; length: 19; D: TRBD2; size: NA; CDR3: CASSFSTTQLARFTGELFF
J: TRBJ2-1; V: TRBV5-4; length: 16; D: TRBD2; size: once; CDR3: CASSLDRASGMNEQFF
J: TRBJ2-2; V: TRBV28; length: 10; D: NA; size: once; CDR3: CASEGGELFF